The source of this T cell receptor beta chain is a study of blood T cell repertoires in COVID-19. Whole-study context: Italy, Spain and the United States were the sources of the convalescent and acute COVID-19 samples. PBMCs, B-cell-depleted T cells, or T cells were the source of the cDNA or gDNA that made up the material.

It was during active infection that Seattle patients were enrolled and then longitudinally followed. V was trimmed by 6 bases and J by 7 bases, leaving 18 bases between them. This CDR3 is built from 14 residues. Per germline, CDR1 MNHEY and CDR2 SVGAGI. Authors' processing steps: Reference gene primer amplification gave nucleated cell count estimates. Clones were sequenced by immunoSEQ multiplex PCR, and TCRdb holds only the in-frame ones, with some missing. V and J calls plus clone size are reproduced from that table; the DNA served to infer D and trimming. The table has 450,000 or so clones, roughly 89% seen once.

Specimen: peripheral blood. The receptor's source is a man aged 18-30 years with COVID-19, enrolled during active disease. This sequence joins TRBV6-5 and TRBJ2-5; D is possibly TRBD1 (6 bases). The CDR3 DNA sequence: TGTGCCAGCAGCACCACTCAGGGGAGAGGGACCCAGTACTTC. It is translated as CASSTTQGRGTQYF.